The next 25 T cell receptor beta chains were all read from a single sample in a study of CD8 T cells in Susac syndrome. An input of roughly 0.45 to 1 ug of RNA was subjected to reverse transcription using random hexamers. Using its own MiXCR run on the immunoSEQ multiplex PCR reads, TCRdb lists one record per CDR3 protein. The repertoire holds some 200,000 distinct CDR3 sequences, with around 96% as singletons. Sequences were obtained from CD4+ T cells from PBMCs. The origin of the receptors is a human donor with multiple sclerosis.

V gene TRBV28 combines with J gene TRBJ2-5, with 7 bases identical to TRBD1. The germline gives CDR1 MDHEN, CDR2 SYDVKM. The CDR3 has 14 residues. The V and J ends lost 6 bases and 7 bases, in that order; junction bases with no gene match: 11. The CDR3 loop reads CASSYRGASGTQYF. The CDR3 nucleotides read TGTGCCAGCAGCTACAGGGGTGCTAGTGGGACCCAGTACTTC.

The gene calls are TRBV7-3 and TRBJ2-1; 12 bases align to TRBD2. The trim removed 1 base at V and 6 bases at J, leaving 1 base unmatched. This CDR3 comprises 15 residues. Germline CDR1 is SGHTA and CDR2 is FQGTGA. CDR3 sequence reads: CASSLRTSGINEQFF. CDR3 sequence (DNA): TGTGCCAGCAGCTTAAGGACTAGCGGGATCAATGAGCAGTTCTTC.

The chain employs TRBV12-3 or TRBV12-4 and TRBJ2-1; no clear D gene. V was cut by 3 bases and J by 8 bases, with 11 bases left in between. This CDR3 is built from 13 residues. This CDR3 reads CASSLVAQYEQFF. In DNA form, the CDR3 reads TGTGCCAGCAGTTTGGTGGCGCAGTATGAGCAGTTCTTC.

The chain is built from TRBV30 and TRBJ2-3; D is unresolved. V was trimmed by 1 base and J by 1 base, leaving 9 bases between them. Germline-derived CDR1 and CDR2 are GTSNPN and SVGIG (reference sequence). This CDR3 spans 14 amino acids. Written as DNA, the CDR3 is TGTGCCTGGAGTGGCTTGGGTGGCACAGATACGCAGTATTTT. Amino acid sequence: CAWSGLGGTDTQYF.

The gene calls are TRBV7-2 and TRBJ1-1, with D unclear. The CDR3 runs to 14 residues. Germline V CDR1 and CDR2: SGHTA, FQGNSA. V was trimmed by 5 bases and J by 4 bases, leaving 14 bases between them. CDR3 protein: CASSQGFGGTEAFF. Here the CDR3 DNA reads TGTGCCAGCAGCCAAGGGTTTGGTGGCACTGAAGCTTTCTTT.

The rearrangement joins TRBV19 to TRBJ1-6, with D unresolved. The germline V and J ends were trimmed by 3 bases and 9 bases, with 6 bases remaining between them. Germline V gene sequence: CDR1 LNHDA, CDR2 SQIVND (reference sequence). The CDR3 has 12 residues. DNA for the CDR3: TGTGCCAGTAGTATTCCAGCTTCACCCCTCCACTTT. Protein product: CASSIPASPLHF.

J is TRBJ2-3 and V is TRBV12-3 or TRBV12-4, with D hard to call. The CDR3 length is 13 residues. V lost 1 base to trimming and J lost 2 bases, with 4 bases between them. CDR3 DNA: TGTGCCAGCAGTTTAGGATTCACAGATACGCAGTATTTT. Translated, it gives CASSLGFTDTQYF.

The rearrangement uses TRBV14 and TRBJ2-1; possibly TRBD2 for D (5 bases). CDR1 and CDR2 (germline): SGHDN, FVKESK. The V gene lost 4 bases and the J gene lost 8 bases, with 6 bases spanning the gap. The CDR3 has 11 amino acids. The CDR3, as DNA: TGTGCCAGCAGCCGAGGGCATGAGCAGTTCTTC. Translation gives CASSRGHEQFF.

The J gene is TRBJ2-7, the V gene TRBV7-8; perhaps D is TRBD1 or TRBD2 (7 bases each). This CDR3 has 13 residues. Trimming left V 5 bases short and J 7 bases short, with 15 bases between. Germline CDR1 reads SGHVS; CDR2 reads FQNEAQ. CDR3 nucleotide sequence: TGTGCCAGCAGCGCCCCAGGGGGAGGGGAGCAGTACTTC. This encodes CASSAPGGGEQYF.

The J gene is TRBJ1-1, the V gene TRBV7-9; possibly TRBD1 for D (6 bases). Germline CDR1 reads SEHNR; CDR2 reads FQNEAQ (reference sequence). This CDR3 has 11 residues. V lost 7 bases and J 10 bases, leaving 13 bases between the germline ends. The CDR3: CASNTGQTAFF. The CDR3 DNA reads TGTGCCAGCAATACCGGACAGACAGCTTTCTTT.

The genes are TRBV20-1 and TRBJ2-7; TRBD2 aligns across 13 bases. Germline V gene data show CDR1 as DFQATT and CDR2 as SNEGSKA (reference sequence). V lost 5 bases to trimming and J lost 1 base; unmatched junction nucleotides: 2. The CDR3 is 14 residues long. Here the CDR3 reads CSAVTSGRSYEQYF. CDR3 nucleotides: TGCAGTGCTGTGACTAGCGGGAGGTCCTACGAGCAGTACTTC.

With respect to this clonotype: Its ends do not fully match the called genes, so a read error is possible. The gene calls are TRBV20-1 and TRBJ2-5, with D perhaps TRBD2 (5 bases). The germline V gene encodes CDR1 DFQATT and CDR2 SNEGSKA (reference sequence). The CDR3 is made up of 15 amino acids. The chain's CDR3 is CSARGWGTDQETQYF. The CDR3 DNA is TGCAGTGCAAGAGGGTGGGGAACGGACCAAGAGACCCAGTACTTC.

About this clonotype itself: The germline gene is not matched at one end of the junction; a read error may be the cause. The J gene is TRBJ2-2, the V gene TRBV9, with 8 bases identical to TRBD1. The germline V gene has CDR1 SGDLS and CDR2 YYNGEE. CDR3 length: 16 amino acids. Here the CDR3 DNA reads TGTGCCAGCAGGGTAGATGGGACAGGGAACACCGGGGAGCTGTTTTTT. This gives the protein CASRVDGTGNTGELFF.

This clonotype was seen a few times. This chain connects TRBV18 to TRBJ2-5; no clear D. In germline, CDR1 is KGHSH, CDR2 LQKENI. The ends were cut back, 3 bases at V and 5 bases at J, with 10 bases in the middle. The CDR3 covers 13 residues. CDR3 in DNA: TGTGCCAGCTCACCTGGCGCCAAGGAGACCCAGTACTTC. This codes for CASSPGAKETQYF. The full variable domain, with the rest looked up from reference TRBV18 and TRBJ2-5, is NAGVMQNPRHLVRRRGQEARLRCSPMKGHSHVYWYRQLPEEGLKFMVYLQKENIIDESGMPKERFSAEFPKEGPSILRIQQVVRGDSAAYFCASSPGAKETQYFGPGTRLLVL.

This clonotype was counted once. V and J are TRBV19 and TRBJ2-1; D perhaps matches TRBD2 (6 bases). The CDR3 contains 12 residues. V was cut by 0 bases and J by 10 bases, with 7 bases left in between. The germline V gene has CDR1 LNHDA and CDR2 SQIVND (reference sequence). CDR3 in amino acids: CASSIDRGEQFF. The CDR3, as DNA: TGTGCCAGTAGTATAGACCGGGGGGAGCAGTTCTTC.

This clonotype came up once. The rearrangement links TRBV27 to TRBJ2-7; 7 bases line up with TRBD1. The trim removed 5 bases at V and 6 bases at J, leaving 13 bases unmatched. Germline CDR1 reads MNHEY; CDR2 reads SMNVEV (reference sequence). The CDR3 is made up of 15 amino acids. The CDR3 loop reads CASSLKARGLAEQYF. CDR3 coding DNA: TGTGCCAGCAGTCTAAAAGCGAGGGGGCTGGCCGAGCAGTACTTC.

The gene calls are TRBV2 and TRBJ2-2; no definite D call. V dropped 4 bases and J dropped 0 bases, with 12 bases sitting between them. Germline V gene lookup returns CDR1 SNHLY and CDR2 FYNNEI. This CDR3 has 16 amino acids. The CDR3, as DNA: TGTGCCAGCAGTGGCAGTAGCACCTCGAACACCGGGGAGCTGTTTTTT. Amino acids: CASSGSSTSNTGELFF.

In DNA form, the CDR3 reads TGCGCCAGCGCCGGACAGGGGGCGCCCCAGCAGTACTTC. Protein: CASAGQGAPQQYF. The chain has TRBV5-1 and TRBJ2-7; 11 bases are a match to TRBD1. This CDR3 comprises 13 residues. CDR1 is SGHRS, CDR2 YFSETQ, per germline. Unmatched junction bases numbered 8, after V lost 7 bases and J lost 8 bases.

The rearrangement links TRBV12-3 or TRBV12-4 to TRBJ2-3; 10 bases align to TRBD2. V lost 6 bases, J lost 2 bases, and 5 bases stayed unmatched. The CDR3 spans 15 residues. CDR3 coding DNA: TGTGCCAGCAGAATAGCGGGGGGTTACACAGATACGCAGTATTTT. Translated, it gives CASRIAGGYTDTQYF.

CDR3: CASGTGPYEQYF. The DNA of the CDR3 is TGTGCCTCCGGGACTGGACCCTACGAGCAGTACTTC. The chain carries TRBV30 and TRBJ2-7, with a tentative D call TRBD2 (6 bases). Trimming pared 7 bases from V and 2 bases from J, leaving 12 bases between. This CDR3 is built from 12 residues. Germline V gene sequence: CDR1 GTSNPN, CDR2 SVGIG (reference sequence). Full variable domain (outside the CDR3, taken from reference TRBV30 and TRBJ2-7): SQTIHQWPATLVQPVGSPLSLECTVEGTSNPNLYWYRQAAGRGLQLLFYSVGIGQISSEVPQNLSASRPQDRQFILSSKKLLLSDSGFYLCASGTGPYEQYFGPGTRLTVT.

The V gene is TRBV2, the J gene TRBJ2-5; 7 bases are shared with TRBD1. J lost 5 bases, V lost 4 bases, and 4 bases had no gene match. Germline CDR1 and CDR2: SNHLY and FYNNEI. The CDR3 contains 13 residues. The CDR3 here is CASSGQGVETQYF. The CDR3 DNA is TGTGCCAGCAGTGGACAGGGCGTGGAGACCCAGTACTTC. Filled out from reference TRBV2 and TRBJ2-5, the complete variable domain reads EPEVTQTPSHQVTQMGQEVILRCVPISNHLYFYWYRQILGQKVEFLVSFYNNEISEKSEIFDDQFSVERPDGSNFTLKIRSTKLEDSAMYFCASSGQGVETQYFGPGTRLLVL.

This chain uses TRBV19 with TRBJ1-4; a possible D gene is TRBD1 (6 bases). V was shortened by 4 bases and J by 14 bases, with 17 bases between the two germline ends. CDR1 and CDR2 (germline): LNHDA, SQIVND (reference sequence). The CDR3 length is 13 residues. DNA of the CDR3: TGTGCCAGTAGTACTAGCAGGGGTGGGGGCCTGTTTTTT. It codes for CASSTSRGGGLFF.

The V call is TRBV3-1, the J call TRBJ1-5; 7 bases agree with TRBD1. This CDR3 is built from 16 residues. Trimming removed 3 bases from V and 2 bases from J; junction bases left unmatched: 7. CDR1 LGHDT and CDR2 YNNKEL come from the germline V gene (reference sequence). The CDR3 loop is CASSQAGGGGNQPQHF. In DNA form, the CDR3 reads TGTGCCAGCAGCCAGGCAGGGGGTGGGGGCAATCAGCCCCAGCATTTT.

This clonotype was picked up one time. The CDR3 is CASSLALGWQYF. CDR3 coding DNA: TGTGCCAGCAGCTTAGCTTTGGGGTGGCAGTACTTC. This chain joins TRBV7-8 and TRBJ2-7; D call uncertain. This CDR3 has 12 residues. From germline, CDR1 is SGHVS and CDR2 FQNEAQ. Between the trimmed V and J ends, which lost 0 bases and 9 bases, there was a span of 9 bases.

The CDR3 sequence: CASSGDRAYGHEQYF. Written as DNA, the CDR3 is TGCGCCAGCAGCGGGGACAGGGCATATGGCCACGAGCAGTACTTC. V gene TRBV5-1 combines with J gene TRBJ2-7; 9 nucleotides line up with TRBD1. With 4 bases clipped from V and 5 bases from J, the junction kept 10 bases outside the gene matches. Germline values: CDR1 SGHRS, CDR2 YFSETQ. The CDR3 covers 15 residues.